This T cell receptor (beta chain) was documented in a study of neurological immune-mediated disorders. Findings and limits, study-wide: Multiple sclerosis patients had less TCR clonal expansion than even healthy controls, unlike HTLV-1-associated myelopathy.

Serving as healthy controls were blood bank volunteers based in Maryland, USA. CD4+ or CD8+ T cells, around 1 million per library, were used for sorted libraries. CDR1 is SGHRS and CDR2 is YFSETQ in the germline V gene. The CDR3 is 14 amino acids. With 3 bases removed from V and 4 bases from J, the gap between germline ends came to 13 bases. This clonotype was counted ten times or more. Its antigen is currently unknown. Synthesis of cDNA used 5'RACE (with 10-nucleotide random UMIs). TCRdb independently ran MiXCR on the 5' RACE reads; one entry per CDR3 protein. The table includes approximately 38,000 distinct CDR3 sequences, 6% to 7.5% detected once.

The chain is built from TRBV5-1 and TRBJ1-1; D not resolved. This sequence was found in a man aged 45-60 years in good health. The sequenced material came from CD4+ T cells from blood. The CDR3 nucleotides are TGCGCCAGCAGCTCAGAAGATTGGGGCACTGAAGCTTTCTTT. This encodes CASSSEDWGTEAFF.